This T cell receptor (beta chain) originates from a study of blood T cell repertoires in COVID-19. V was pared by 0 bases and J by 7 bases, with 14 bases between. This CDR3 region has 14 residues. Germline V gene data show CDR1 as SGHRS and CDR2 as YFSETQ. In the study's own analysis: Reference gene primer amplification yielded estimated nucleated cell counts. Data came from immunoSEQ multiplex PCR; TCRdb stores just in-frame clones and leaves some out. Clone size and the V and J calls come from that table; the DNA yielded D and trimming. This sample yields about 260,000 clones, of which 87% are seen a single time; 1.5% belongs to the top ten.

The sequence was collected from a woman aged 35 to 49 who had recovered from COVID-19. The sample taken for sequencing was peripheral blood. The chain employs TRBV5-1 and TRBJ2-7, with D maybe TRBD2 (5 bases). CDR3 residues: CASSLATGSGEQYF. The CDR3 DNA reads as TGCGCCAGCAGCTTGGCCACGGGATCGGGTGAGCAGTACTTC.